A selection of T cell receptor beta chains follows, all from one sample in a study of CD8+ T cells in alopecia areata. Using immunoSEQ multiplex PCR, the repertoire was profiled, and TCRdb retains in-frame clones only, with some absent. Here the sample spans roughly 150,000 clones, 47% being singletons. The sequenced sample consisted of CD4+ T cells sorted from blood. All receptors come from a human donor with alopecia areata. CDR3s include the opening cysteine and the closing phenylalanine or tryptophan. A D gene is named only where the DNA matches it firmly. The size field is filled for only some rows; it gives once, few, many or a size class.

len,abundance,d_gene,j_gene,v_gene,CDR3aa,CDR3nt
14,NA,NA,TRBJ1-2,TRBV11-2,CASSLRSGAYGYTF,TGTGCCAGCAGCCTTCGCTCAGGGGCGTACGGCTACACCTTC
11,NA,NA,TRBJ2-3,TRBV29-1,CSVLITDTQYF,TGCAGCGTACTAATCACAGATACGCAGTATTTT
13,NA,TRBD2,TRBJ2-1,TRBV14,CASSQTSGTEQFF,TGTGCCAGCAGCCAAACTAGCGGGACGGAGCAGTTCTTC
15,few,NA,TRBJ2-2,TRBV7-9,CASSSDRPNTGELFF,TGTGCCAGCAGCTCTGACAGGCCGAACACCGGGGAGCTGTTTTTT
16,NA,NA,TRBJ2-7,TRBV28,CASSGSNWAAVEEQYF,TGTGCCAGCAGTGGGTCTAATTGGGCCGCCGTGGAGGAGCAGTACTTC
15,few,NA,TRBJ2-2,TRBV7-9,CASSLTRGGTGELFF,TGTGCCAGCAGCCTCACGCGGGGCGGCACCGGGGAGCTGTTTTTT
15,NA,NA,TRBJ1-1,TRBV28,CASRVKGRMNTEAFF,TGTGCCAGCAGAGTGAAAGGGCGAATGAACACTGAAGCTTTCTTT
13,NA,TRBD1,TRBJ1-2,TRBV29-1,CSVRDRGNYGYTF,TGCAGCGTTCGGGACAGGGGAAACTATGGCTACACCTTC
14,once,TRBD2,TRBJ2-3,TRBV5-4,CASRPGLGGDTQYF,TGTGCCAGCAGGCCGGGACTAGGAGGAGATACGCAGTATTTT
13,few,NA,TRBJ2-3,TRBV27,CASSSARTDTQYF,TGTGCCAGCAGTTCCGCTCGCACAGATACGCAGTATTTT
15,once,NA,TRBJ2-1,TRBV11-2,CASSLQGSSYNEQFF,TGTGCCAGCAGCCTACAGGGCAGCTCCTACAATGAGCAGTTCTTC
15,NA,NA,TRBJ2-2,TRBV27,CASSPRLGDTGELFF,TGTGCCAGCAGTCCTCGACTGGGGGACACCGGGGAGCTGTTTTTT
15,NA,NA,TRBJ2-1,TRBV4-1,CASSQAGFRGDEQFF,TGCGCCAGCAGCCAAGCCGGGTTCAGGGGGGATGAGCAGTTCTTC
15,few,NA,TRBJ2-3,TRBV23-1,CASSRGGRGTDTQYF,TGCGCCAGCAGTCGTGGGGGTAGAGGAACAGATACGCAGTATTTT
17,NA,TRBD1,TRBJ2-2,TRBV29-1,CSVPGTGGQTYTGELFF,TGCAGCGTCCCCGGGACAGGGGGCCAAACCTACACCGGGGAGCTGTTTTTT
14,NA,TRBD2,TRBJ2-1,TRBV25-1,CASRGGLAAYGQFF,TGTGCCAGCAGGGGGGGACTAGCGGCCTATGGGCAGTTCTTC
15,once,TRBD1,TRBJ2-7,TRBV5-1,CASSPAGTVLYEQYF,TGCGCCAGCAGCCCCGCCGGGACAGTACTCTACGAGCAGTACTTC
13,few,NA,TRBJ1-5,TRBV30,CAWSTQSNQPQHF,TGTGCCTGGAGCACCCAAAGCAATCAGCCCCAGCATTTT
15,NA,NA,TRBJ1-1,TRBV7-9,CAASAIGTTNTEAFF,TGTGCCGCTAGTGCAATTGGGACTACGAACACTGAAGCTTTCTTT
15,NA,NA,TRBJ2-5,TRBV6-6,CASSYPPGTEETQYF,TGTGCCAGCAGCTACCCACCCGGGACGGAAGAGACCCAGTACTTC
15,NA,TRBD2,TRBJ2-1,TRBV29-1,CSVAGRKTGGNEQFF,TGCAGCGTTGCGGGCCGAAAAACCGGGGGGAATGAGCAGTTCTTC
14,NA,TRBD1,TRBJ1-1,TRBV5-1,CASSFTGGGTEAFF,TGCGCCAGCAGCTTCACAGGGGGCGGCACTGAAGCTTTCTTT
17,few,TRBD2,TRBJ2-5,TRBV7-9,CASSSGGLAAGGETQYF,TGTGCCAGCAGCAGTGGGGGCCTGGCGGCGGGAGGAGAGACCCAGTACTTC
16,NA,TRBD2,TRBJ2-1,TRBV30,CAWSRLALTGDNEQFF,TGTGCCTGGAGTAGACTAGCCCTAACAGGAGACAATGAGCAGTTCTTC
13,NA,NA,TRBJ1-1,TRBV7-2,CASSLYRATEAFF,TGTGCCAGCAGCTTGTACAGGGCCACTGAAGCTTTCTTT
13,few,NA,TRBJ1-3,TRBV7-9,CASSSGSGNTIYF,TGTGCCAGCAGCTCCGGCTCTGGAAACACCATATATTTT
17,few,NA,TRBJ2-6,TRBV28,CASSLSGLGAGANVLTF,TGTGCCAGCAGTTTATCCGGTCTGGGCGCTGGGGCCAACGTCCTGACTTTC
14,NA,NA,TRBJ2-5,TRBV5-4,CASSFGAPQETQYF,TGTGCCAGCAGCTTCGGGGCGCCCCAAGAGACCCAGTACTTC
16,few,NA,TRBJ2-4,TRBV7-2,CASSLGGGWTKNIQYF,TGTGCCAGCAGCTTAGGGGGAGGCTGGACCAAAAACATTCAGTACTTC
12,few,TRBD1,TRBJ2-7,TRBV5-1,CASSSNRGEQYF,TGCGCCAGCAGCTCCAACAGGGGCGAGCAGTACTTC
13,NA,NA,TRBJ2-1,TRBV30,CAGLALGYGEQFF,TGTGCCGGCCTAGCCCTCGGCTACGGTGAGCAGTTCTTC
16,few,TRBD2,TRBJ2-7,TRBV10-2,CASSESLAGGSYEQYF,TGCGCCAGCAGTGAGTCGTTAGCGGGAGGATCCTACGAGCAGTACTTC
14,NA,TRBD1,TRBJ2-1,TRBV5-1,CASSLWTGTNEQFF,TGCGCCAGCAGCTTGTGGACAGGGACCAATGAGCAGTTCTTC
16,NA,TRBD2,TRBJ2-3,TRBV4-1,CASSQSSGISTDTQYF,TGCGCCAGCAGCCAATCTAGCGGGATAAGCACAGATACGCAGTATTTT
14,few,NA,TRBJ1-1,TRBV29-1,CSVADRFPLGEAFF,TGCAGCGTTGCCGACAGGTTCCCCCTGGGGGAAGCTTTCTTT
13,few,NA,TRBJ2-5,TRBV7-7,CASSYRWGETQYF,TGTGCTAGCAGTTACAGGTGGGGAGAGACCCAGTACTTC
15,NA,NA,TRBJ1-2,TRBV4-1,CASSQANTNYYGYTF,TGCGCCAGCAGCCAGGCCAATACCAACTACTATGGCTACACCTTC
14,NA,TRBD2,TRBJ2-5,TRBV9,CASSVEGGGETQYF,TGTGCCAGCAGCGTAGAAGGCGGGGGAGAGACCCAGTACTTC
14,few,NA,TRBJ2-5,TRBV28,CASSFPQGQETQYF,TGTGCCAGCAGTTTCCCACAGGGTCAGGAGACCCAGTACTTC
14,NA,NA,TRBJ2-3,TRBV7-2,CASSLERATDTQYF,TGTGCCAGCAGCTTAGAAAGGGCTACAGATACGCAGTATTTT
16,NA,NA,TRBJ2-3,TRBV5-1,CASSPDPDSYTDTQYF,TGCGCCAGCAGCCCGGACCCGGACAGCTACACAGATACGCAGTATTTT
19,NA,TRBD1,TRBJ2-6,TRBV19,CASSPFPGGQGAGANVLTF,TGTGCCAGTAGTCCATTCCCCGGTGGACAGGGAGCTGGGGCCAACGTCCTGACTTTC
15,few,NA,TRBJ2-2,TRBV7-9,CASSPMRPNTGELFF,TGTGCCAGCAGCCCGATGCGACCGAACACCGGGGAGCTGTTTTTT
15,once,TRBD2,TRBJ2-1,TRBV28,CASSLGTSVYNEQFF,TGTGCCAGCAGTTTAGGGACTAGCGTTTACAATGAGCAGTTCTTC
15,NA,NA,TRBJ2-6,TRBV2,CASRVDILGANVLTF,TGTGCCAGCAGGGTGGACATACTTGGGGCCAACGTCCTGACTTTC
12,NA,NA,TRBJ1-1,TRBV12-5,CASGLGPTEAFF,TGTGCTAGTGGTTTGGGACCCACTGAAGCTTTCTTT
14,few,TRBD1,TRBJ2-2,TRBV5-1,CASRNRGNTGELFF,TGCGCCAGCAGAAACAGGGGTAACACCGGGGAGCTGTTTTTT
11,NA,NA,TRBJ2-3,TRBV20-1,CRAAGPDTQYF,TGCAGGGCGGCGGGCCCCGATACGCAGTATTTT
15,few,NA,TRBJ1-5,TRBV2,CASSYRVFSNQPQHF,TGTGCCAGCAGTTACAGGGTGTTCAGCAATCAGCCCCAGCATTTT
16,NA,NA,TRBJ2-2,TRBV30,CAYDFRVIGSSGELFF,TGTGCCTACGACTTTAGGGTTATCGGTTCGTCCGGGGAGCTGTTTTTT